The source of this T cell receptor beta chain is a study of patients and donors after allogeneic stem cell transplantation. From the RT-PCR reads, TCRdb called clonotypes with MiXCR, one entry per CDR3 protein. The profile shows 900,000 to 1,000,000 distinct CDR3 sequences, about a sixth of them singletons. CDR3 length: 12 residues. With 8 bases removed from V and 4 bases from J, the gap between germline ends came to 14 bases. Germline lookup yields CDR1 DFQATT and CDR2 SNEGSKA (reference sequence). The receptor comes from a human donor who was either an allogeneic HSCT recipient or a stem cell or donor lymphocyte infusion donor (not recorded which). It is not recorded whose cells these are; they may come from a transplant donor. Sample: blood, either unsorted or a sorted T cell fraction (not recorded which). The chain joins TRBV20-1 to TRBJ1-2, with a weak D call TRBD1 (6 bases). The CDR3 spells CSRKQGGYGYTF. The CDR3 DNA reads TGCAGTCGGAAACAGGGTGGCTATGGCTACACCTTC.